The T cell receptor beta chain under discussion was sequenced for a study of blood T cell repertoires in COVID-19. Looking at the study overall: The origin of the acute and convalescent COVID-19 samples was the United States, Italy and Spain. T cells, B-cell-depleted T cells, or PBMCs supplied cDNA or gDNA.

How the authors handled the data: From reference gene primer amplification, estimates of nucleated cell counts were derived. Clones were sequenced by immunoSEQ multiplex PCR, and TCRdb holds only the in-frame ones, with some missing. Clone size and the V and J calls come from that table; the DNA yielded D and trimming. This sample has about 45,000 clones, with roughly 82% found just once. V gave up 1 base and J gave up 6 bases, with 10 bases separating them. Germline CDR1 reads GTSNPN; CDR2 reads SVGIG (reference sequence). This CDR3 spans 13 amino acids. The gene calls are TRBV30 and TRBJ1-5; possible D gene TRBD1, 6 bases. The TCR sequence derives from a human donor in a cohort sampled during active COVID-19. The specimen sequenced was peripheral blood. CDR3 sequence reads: CAWSAGTLQPQHF. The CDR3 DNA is TGTGCCTGGAGTGCCGGGACACTTCAGCCCCAGCATTTT.